This T cell receptor beta chain appears in the sequencing data of a study of T cells in Graves' hyperthyroidism and ophthalmopathy. The CDR3 spans 13 residues. With 7 bases clipped from V and 5 bases from J, the junction kept 7 bases outside the gene matches. CDR1 and CDR2 from the germline V gene are SQVTM and ANQGSEA. This clonotype was counted at least ten times. Its antigen is not identified. Whole-study findings and limits: In the blood, most expanded thyroid clonotypes above 0.001 appeared as well. The model foresaw ophthalmopathy a median roughly 6.6 months prior to onset.

Diagnosis of hyperthyroidism was new in patients aged 18 to 65, and its duration was under 2 months. Clinicians diagnosed patients from clinical symptoms, serum thyroxine and TRAb, thyroid ultrasound and orbital computed tomography. Amplification of TCR beta CDR3 regions was performed using RNA transcripts as template. HTBI primers were the set used in a first-round RT-PCR of the TCR CDR3. TCRdb redid the calling of the multiplex PCR reads with MiXCR, one entry per CDR3 protein. The table has about 840,000 distinct CDR3 sequences, roughly 40% seen once. Sequenced material: blood. The source of this sequence is a man between 18 and 29 years old with Graves' hyperthyroidism. The V gene is TRBV29-1, the J gene TRBJ2-5; 10 bases line up with TRBD1. The DNA of the CDR3 is TGCAGCGCTCGGCGACAGGGGGCGGAGACCCAGTACTTC. Translation: CSARRQGAETQYF.